These 21 T cell receptor beta chains were sequenced from one sample in a study of blood T cell repertoires in COVID-19. Clones were sequenced by immunoSEQ multiplex PCR, and TCRdb holds only the in-frame ones, with some missing. This sample carries a few hundred thousand clones, around 89% of them seen once, and the ten largest clones take more than 3%. Sample: peripheral blood. These receptors were collected from a woman aged 45-60 years with active or convalescent COVID-19.

This sequence joins TRBV4-3 and TRBJ2-1; 11 bases match TRBD2. The V gene's germline CDR1 is LGHNA and CDR2 YSLEER. The CDR3 totals 17 residues. V was pared by 1 base and J by 10 bases, with 12 bases of the junction left unmatched. CDR3 sequence (DNA): TGCGCCAGCAGCCAAGCCCCCACTAGCGGGAGTAGGGGAGAGCAGTTCTTC. Its translation: CASSQAPTSGSRGEQFF.

CDR3 loop: CASSLAQGSSGELFF. DNA of the CDR3: TGCGCCAGCAGCTTGGCCCAGGGGTCGAGCGGGGAGCTGTTTTTT. V is TRBV5-1 and J is TRBJ2-2; tentative D call: TRBD1 (6 bases). The CDR3 is 15 amino acids. Deletions cut 0 bases from V and 7 bases from J, with 13 bases between. The germline gives CDR1 SGHRS, CDR2 YFSETQ.

V and J are TRBV9 and TRBJ2-2; D is unclear. V was trimmed by 4 bases and J by 4 bases, leaving 8 bases between them. CDR3 size: 13 residues. From germline, CDR1 is SGDLS and CDR2 YYNGEE. The DNA for the CDR3 is TGTGCCAGCAGCTCCTCGTTCACCGGGGAGCTGTTTTTT. It codes for CASSSSFTGELFF.

The V and J genes are TRBV29-1 and TRBJ2-7, with D possibly being TRBD2 (6 bases). There are 15 residues in the CDR3. V was shortened by 1 base and J by 6 bases, with 19 bases between the two germline ends. Germline values: CDR1 SQVTM, CDR2 ANQGSEA. CDR3 coding DNA: TGCAGCGTTGAAGGCCCTAGAGGGAGGTTAGGCGAGCAGTACTTC. This codes for CSVEGPRGRLGEQYF.

J is TRBJ1-5 and V is TRBV15; D might be TRBD1 (5 bases). Germline V gene sequence: CDR1 LNHNV, CDR2 YYDKDF (reference sequence). V was shortened by 0 bases and J by 5 bases, with 11 bases between the two germline ends. The CDR3 runs 15 residues. In DNA, the CDR3 is TGTGCCACCAGCAGAGATTTGGGAGGGGATCAGCCCCAGCATTTT. Translated: CATSRDLGGDQPQHF.

Turning to this clone: Within the sample, other DNA sequences also encode this same CDR3. V is TRBV9 and J is TRBJ2-1; TRBD2 matches 9 bases. Germline V gene sequence: CDR1 SGDLS, CDR2 YYNGEE. This CDR3 has 15 residues. Trimming removed 0 bases from V and 3 bases from J; junction bases left unmatched: 1. DNA of the CDR3: TGTGCCAGCAGCGTAGCAGCGGGGGGCTACAATGAGCAGTTCTTC. Encoded protein: CASSVAAGGYNEQFF.

This chain connects TRBV7-2 to TRBJ2-1; 13 bases fit TRBD2. Germline lookup yields CDR1 SGHTA and CDR2 FQGNSA. With 4 bases clipped from V and 8 bases from J, the junction kept 5 bases outside the gene matches. CDR3 length: 15 residues. DNA for the CDR3: TGTGCCAGCAGCTGGGGACTAGCGGGAATGGATGAGCAGTTCTTC. Its translation is CASSWGLAGMDEQFF. The variable domain in full, with the rest retrieved from reference TRBV7-2 and TRBJ2-1, is GAGVSQSPSNKVTEKGKDVELRCDPISGHTALYWYRQSLGQGLEFLIYFQGNSAPDKSGLPSDRFSAERTGGSVSTLTIQRTQQEDSAVYLCASSWGLAGMDEQFFGPGTRLTVL.

This clone showed up just a few times. The chain carries TRBV3-1 (or the pseudogene TRBV3-2) and TRBJ1-5, with TRBD1 as a possible D gene (6 bases). The CDR3 length is 15 residues. Trimming took off 4 bases at V and 2 bases at J, with 12 bases between the two ends. CDR1 is LGHDT and CDR2 is YNNKEL in the germline V gene (reference sequence). In nucleotides, the CDR3 is TGTGCCAGCAGCCCAACCCGACAGGGCAATCAGCCCCAGCATTTT. Its translation is CASSPTRQGNQPQHF.

This clone has more than one count but fewer than ten. The chain has TRBV24-1 and TRBJ1-4; D is unclear. The CDR3 spans 15 residues. In germline, CDR1 is KGHDR, CDR2 SFDVKD. The germline V and J ends were trimmed by 2 bases and 0 bases, with 6 bases remaining between them. The CDR3 DNA follows: TGTGCCACCAGTGATTCCGGGACAACTAATGAAAAACTGTTTTTT. This encodes CATSDSGTTNEKLFF.

The chain joins TRBV2 to TRBJ2-1; TRBD2 aligns across 10 bases. Germline-derived CDR1 and CDR2 are SNHLY and FYNNEI. V was clipped by 4 bases and J by 15 bases; unmatched bases: 9. There are 13 residues in the CDR3. The CDR3 DNA reads as TGTGCCAGCAGTGGTGACCTAGCGGGAGTTGGGTTCTTC. Translating it yields CASSGDLAGVGFF.

This clone was seen a single time. V is TRBV13 and J is TRBJ1-2, with D uncertain. V shed 2 bases and J shed 0 bases, with 4 bases lying between them. This CDR3 region has 13 residues. Germline CDR1 and CDR2: PRHDT and FYEKMQ (reference sequence). The CDR3 region is CASSLRANYGYTF. CDR3 nucleotide sequence: TGTGCCAGCAGCTTAAGAGCTAACTATGGCTACACCTTC.

V is TRBV5-1 and J is TRBJ1-6; D is perhaps TRBD1 (6 bases). Germline CDR1 reads SGHRS; CDR2 reads YFSETQ. This CDR3 contains 16 residues. V was pared by 0 bases and J by 8 bases, with 15 bases between. CDR3 residues: CASSLVAWQGHSPLHF. The CDR3 DNA sequence: TGCGCCAGCAGCTTGGTAGCGTGGCAGGGGCATTCACCCCTCCACTTT.

The chain has TRBV15 and TRBJ1-4; weak D call: TRBD1 (6 bases). The CDR3 consists of 16 residues. Germline-derived CDR1 and CDR2 are LNHNV and YYDKDF (reference sequence). V shed 3 bases and J shed 1 base, with 12 bases lying between them. The CDR3 DNA follows: TGTGCCACCAGCAGTCTTAGCAGGGGAACTAATGAAAAACTGTTTTTT. This codes for CATSSLSRGTNEKLFF.

V and J are TRBV5-4 and TRBJ2-2; TRBD2 matches 9 bases. Germline CDR1 reads SGHNT; CDR2 reads YYREEE (reference sequence). This CDR3 spans 15 amino acids. V lost 4 bases and J lost 4; bases outside the gene matches: 5. The CDR3 sequence is CASSPEGLATGELFF. The CDR3 DNA reads TGTGCCAGCAGCCCCGAGGGACTAGCCACCGGGGAGCTGTTTTTT.

The CDR3 DNA reads TGCGCCAGCAGCCAAGGTTGGACAGGGGAAGCTTTCTTT. This encodes CASSQGWTGEAFF. V and J are TRBV4-3 and TRBJ1-1; 8 bases map to TRBD1. Germline assignment: CDR1 LGHNA and CDR2 YSLEER. The CDR3 loop spans 13 amino acids. The V and J ends lost 1 base and 8 bases, in that order; junction bases with no gene match: 3.

The genes are TRBV10-3 and TRBJ1-1, with no clear D. Germline-derived CDR1 and CDR2 are ENHRY and SYGVKD. The CDR3 has 14 amino acids. V lost 0 bases, J lost 1 base, and 6 bases lay in between. CDR3 coding DNA: TGTGCCATCAGTGAGTCGGGCCCGAACACTGAAGCTTTCTTT. Its translation: CAISESGPNTEAFF.

The chain carries TRBV7-6 and TRBJ2-5; D is possibly TRBD1 (6 bases). The CDR3 has 16 amino acids. Between the trimmed V and J ends, which lost 5 bases and 2 bases, there was a span of 18 bases. Germline lookup yields CDR1 SGHVS and CDR2 FNYEAQ. The CDR3, as DNA: TGTGCCAGCAGCGATAACCATTTGACAGGTCAAGAGACCCAGTACTTC. Its translation: CASSDNHLTGQETQYF.

The chain recombines TRBV13 with TRBJ2-1, with D maybe TRBD2 (5 bases). Germline assignment: CDR1 PRHDT and CDR2 FYEKMQ (reference sequence). The CDR3 spans 12 residues. V was clipped by 6 bases and J by 9 bases, with 12 bases between them. Written as DNA, the CDR3 is TGTGCCAGCAGTCGTGGACTCAGTGAGCAGTTCTTC. It codes for CASSRGLSEQFF. Using reference TRBV13 and TRBJ2-1 for the parts outside the CDR3, the full variable domain is AAGVIQSPRHLIKEKRETATLKCYPIPRHDTVYWYQQGPGQDPQFLISFYEKMQSDKGSIPDRFSAQQFSDYHSELNMSSLELGDSALYFCASSRGLSEQFFGPGTRLTVL.

The chain links TRBV7-2 to TRBJ1-2; D possibly corresponds to TRBD1 (5 bases). Trimming took 5 bases from V and 2 from J, leaving 21 bases between them. The CDR3 runs 17 residues. Germline-derived CDR1 and CDR2 are SGHTA and FQGNSA. Here the CDR3 DNA reads TGTGCCAGCAGCCCCAGACAGTATAGCTCTTCGAACTATGGCTACACCTTC. Amino acid sequence: CASSPRQYSSSNYGYTF.

The chain carries TRBV7-9 and TRBJ2-3, with 7 bases lining up with TRBD1. This CDR3 is built from 19 residues. V lost 5 bases to trimming and J lost 0 bases; unmatched junction nucleotides: 17. Per germline, CDR1 SEHNR and CDR2 FQNEAQ (reference sequence). The CDR3 protein is CASSPLERTQGSSTDTQYF. The CDR3 DNA is TGTGCCAGCAGCCCCCTCGAGCGGACACAGGGGTCCAGCACAGATACGCAGTATTTT.

This rearrangement joins TRBV28 to TRBJ1-5, with D uncertain. The CDR3 covers 15 residues. V dropped 2 bases and J dropped 4 bases, with 12 bases sitting between them. Germline V gene lookup returns CDR1 MDHEN and CDR2 SYDVKM. DNA for the CDR3: TGTGCCAGCAGTTTAAATCTTCAGTCAAATCAGCCCCAGCATTTT. This sequence encodes CASSLNLQSNQPQHF.